What follows are 8 T cell receptor beta chains derived from one specimen sequenced in a study of T cell repertoires in cytomegalovirus infection. MiXCR, run by TCRdb on the reads, gives a single entry per CDR3 protein. The sample includes fewer than 150,000 distinct CDR3 sequences, over 30% of them seen just once. Which antigens these TCRs recognize remains unknown. The specimen comprised CD8+ T cells from cultured PBMCs, sampled from culture after CMV antigen stimulation. The source of these receptors is a human donor in good health (CMV status not recorded). Some clones in this sample may be carry-over from other donors' samples.

The rearrangement uses TRBV4-2 and TRBJ2-3; no reliable D call. The V gene's germline CDR1 is LGHNA and CDR2 YNFKEQ. Trimming took off 1 base at V and 3 bases at J, with 14 bases between the two ends. The CDR3 is 16 residues long. The CDR3: CASSQAGPRLTDTQYF. CDR3 bases: TGTGCCAGCAGCCAAGCGGGCCCCCGGCTGACAGATACGCAGTATTTT.

This chain connects TRBV7-6 to TRBJ2-7; D tentatively fits TRBD1 or TRBD2 (6 bases each). The V end was cut by 1 base, the J end by 3 bases, with 16 bases between. Germline assignment: CDR1 SGHVS and CDR2 FNYEAQ. The CDR3 has 16 amino acids. CDR3 region: CASSLVAWGANYEQYF. The CDR3 DNA reads as TGTGCCAGCAGCTTAGTGGCCTGGGGGGCAAACTACGAGCAGTACTTC.

The J gene is TRBJ2-1, the V gene TRBV5-4; a weak D match, TRBD2 (7 bases). This CDR3 spans 14 amino acids. In germline, CDR1 is SGHNT, CDR2 YYREEE (reference sequence). The V end was cut by 1 base, the J end by 10 bases, with 15 bases between. The CDR3 is CASSLRGGGAEQFF. The CDR3 DNA reads TGTGCCAGCAGCTTGCGGGGTGGGGGGGCAGAGCAGTTCTTC.

This clonotype was recorded many times. The chain employs TRBV11-2 and TRBJ1-5; no clear D. The CDR3 is 13 residues long. With 1 base removed from V and 1 base from J, the gap between germline ends came to 2 bases. Per germline, CDR1 SGHAT and CDR2 FQNNGV. The CDR3 is CASSLGSNQPQHF. The CDR3 DNA is TGTGCCAGCAGCTTAGGGAGCAATCAGCCCCAGCATTTT. The complete variable domain, with remaining parts taken from reference TRBV11-2 and TRBJ1-5, reads EAGVAQSPRYKIIEKRQSVAFWCNPISGHATLYWYQQILGQGPKLLIQFQNNGVVDDSQLPKDRFSAERLKGVDSTLKIQPAKLEDSAVYLCASSLGSNQPQHFGDGTRLSIL.

This clonotype was counted many times. J is TRBJ2-3 and V is TRBV7-2; 8 bases line up with TRBD1. With V trimmed by 0 bases and J by 0 bases, 5 bases remained unmatched. Germline V gene lookup returns CDR1 SGHTA and CDR2 FQGNSA. CDR3 size: 17 residues. The CDR3 here is CASSLAPTGASTDTQYF. The DNA of the CDR3 is TGTGCCAGCAGCTTAGCCCCGACAGGGGCGAGCACAGATACGCAGTATTTT.

This clonotype was detected many times. The V call is TRBV18, the J call TRBJ2-2, with D perhaps matching TRBD1 (6 bases). This CDR3 comprises 20 residues. Germline CDR1 is KGHSH and CDR2 is LQKENI. V shed 3 bases and J shed 4 bases, with 27 bases lying between them. In DNA, the CDR3 is TGTGCCAGCTCACCCGTTAGGGACAAGAAACTCCTGGAGTTCACCGGGGAGCTGTTTTTT. Translation: CASSPVRDKKLLEFTGELFF.

V usage is TRBV7-6 and J usage is TRBJ2-1, with a tentative D call TRBD2 (6 bases). This CDR3 has 12 amino acids. The ends were cut back, 1 base at V and 10 bases at J, with 8 bases in the middle. Germline loops: CDR1 SGHVS, CDR2 FNYEAQ. CDR3 nucleotide sequence: TGTGCCAGCAGCTTAGTTCTAGCGGAGCAGTTCTTC. It is translated as CASSLVLAEQFF.

This clonotype was observed a few times. The rearrangement uses TRBV12-3 or TRBV12-4 and TRBJ1-6; D is perhaps TRBD1 (5 bases). V was trimmed by 3 bases and J by 7 bases, leaving 7 bases between them. The CDR3 covers 13 residues. CDR3 sequence: CASSLTENSPLHF. The CDR3 nucleotides are TGTGCCAGCAGTTTGACAGAAAATTCACCCCTCCACTTT.